These 22 T cell receptor beta chains were all obtained from the same sample, sequenced in a study of immune characterization of retroperitoneal liposarcoma. TCRdb processed the PCR reads anew with MiXCR; each CDR3 protein has one entry. Found here are roughly 9,800 distinct CDR3 sequences, more than 35% of them singletons; the top ten hold roughly 23%. Specimen: tumor tissue. The receptors were sampled from a male donor with retroperitoneal liposarcoma.

The rearrangement joins TRBV7-2 to TRBJ2-1; the D is unclear. The closer fit of TRBJ2-5 to the DNA end suggests the J call may be wrong. This CDR3 is 12 amino acids long. Germline V lookup: CDR1 SGHTA, CDR2 FQGNSA. The CDR3 loop is CASSTYLVTQYF. CDR3 coding DNA: TGTGCCAGCAGCACATACCTGGTGACCCAGTACTTC.

This clonotype occurred a few times. The chain recombines TRBV6-6 with TRBJ2-5, with 7 nucleotides matching TRBD2. The J call may be in error: the DNA end matches TRBJ2-1 better. CDR1 MNHNY and CDR2 SVGAGI come from the germline V gene (reference sequence). The CDR3 extends over 22 amino acids. The CDR3 here is CASSPGNTGTIRGRGLYNEQFF. The CDR3 DNA reads TGTGCCAGCAGCCCAGGCAATACTGGGACTATTAGGGGAAGGGGTCTCTACAATGAGCAGTTCTTC.

Turning to this clonotype: A clone one base away is much larger, so this may be a read error. V usage is TRBV6-1 and J usage is TRBJ2-5; the D gene could be TRBD1 or TRBD2 (5 bases each). V lost 9 bases and J lost 5, with 16 bases in between. Germline CDR1 and CDR2: MNHNS and SASEGT. This CDR3 comprises 13 residues. CDR3 residues: CARSPGRGETQYF. In nucleotides, the CDR3 is TGTGCCAGGAGTCCGGGACGGGGCGAGACCCAGTACTTC.

V usage is TRBV6-1 and J usage is TRBJ2-2; maybe TRBD1 (6 bases). This CDR3 comprises 13 residues. Germline CDR1 reads MNHNS; CDR2 reads SASEGT. V lost 4 bases, J lost 4 bases, and 7 bases lay in between. This CDR3 reads CASSAQGTGELFF. The CDR3 DNA reads TGTGCCAGCAGTGCACAGGGCACCGGGGAGCTGTTTTTT.

At least ten counts were recorded for this clonotype. V usage is TRBV7-2 and J usage is TRBJ2-1; 10 bases match TRBD2. The CDR3 consists of 15 residues. Germline CDR1 and CDR2: SGHTA and FQGNSA. J lost 4 bases, V lost 5 bases, and 5 bases had no gene match. Here the CDR3 DNA reads TGTGCCAGCAGCCCAGATAGCGGGAGGTACAATGAGCAGTTCTTC. Translating it yields CASSPDSGRYNEQFF.

The J gene is TRBJ2-1, the V gene TRBV7-2; 14 bases are a match to TRBD2. The J call may be faulty, since TRBJ2-7 better matches the DNA end. The CDR3 loop spans 14 amino acids. Germline-derived CDR1 and CDR2 are SGHTA and FQGNSA. The DNA for the CDR3 is TGTGCCAGCAGCTGGGGGACTAGCGGGAGTGAGCAGTACTTC. Translation: CASSWGTSGSEQYF.

The chain recombines TRBV6-5 with TRBJ2-1; D might be TRBD1 (6 bases). The J call could be wrong; TRBJ2-7 is a better fit for the DNA end. The CDR3 extends over 14 amino acids. Germline V gene sequence: CDR1 MNHEY, CDR2 SVGAGI. The CDR3 protein is CASSYGQGGYEQYF. In nucleotides, the CDR3 is TGTGCCAGCAGTTACGGTCAAGGGGGCTACGAGCAGTACTTC.

This chain joins TRBV6-1 and TRBJ2-1, with D possibly being TRBD2 (5 bases). Germline assignment: CDR1 MNHNS and CDR2 SASEGT. V lost 1 base and J lost 1, with 8 bases in between. This CDR3 contains 15 residues. Here the CDR3 reads CASSEEVASYNEQFF. CDR3 DNA sequence: TGTGCCAGCAGTGAAGAGGTAGCGTCCTACAATGAGCAGTTCTTC.

This clonotype has ten or more counts. The chain couples TRBV12-3 or TRBV12-4 to TRBJ1-6, with 7 bases lining up with TRBD1. The CDR3 has 14 residues. V shed 2 bases, J shed 10 bases, and the junction held 5 bases outside the gene matches. Written as DNA, the CDR3 is TGTGCCAGCAGTTTATTCACAGGGGACTCACCCCTCCACTTT. Amino acid sequence: CASSLFTGDSPLHF.

The chain combines TRBV10-1 with TRBJ1-5; D not resolved. The germline V and J ends were trimmed by 2 bases and 0 bases, with 5 bases remaining between them. Germline loops: CDR1 WNHNN, CDR2 SYGVQD (reference sequence). This CDR3 has 14 residues. CDR3 in amino acids: CASSEGYSNQPQHF. CDR3 DNA: TGCGCCAGCAGTGAGGGGTATAGCAATCAGCCCCAGCATTTT.

The chain recombines TRBV7-2 with TRBJ2-5, with D possibly called TRBD1 or TRBD2 (5 bases each). The germline CDR1 and CDR2 sequences are SGHTA and FQGNSA. V lost 3 bases and J lost 3, with 11 bases in between. The CDR3 is 14 amino acids. The CDR3, as DNA: TGTGCCAGCAGCTTTACCGGGACGAAAGAGACCCAGTACTTC. Protein sequence: CASSFTGTKETQYF.

This chain links TRBV27 with TRBJ2-1; D is unclear. The germline V gene has CDR1 MNHEY and CDR2 SMNVEV (reference sequence). Trimming stripped 7 bases from V and 5 bases from J, with 15 bases between. This CDR3 has 14 amino acids. CDR3 residues: CASKLGGFNNEQFF. CDR3 bases: TGTGCCAGCAAACTTGGCGGTTTCAACAATGAGCAGTTCTTC.

In DNA form, the CDR3 reads TGTGCCAGCAGCTTGGACGGGGGGAGTTACAATGAGCAGTACTTC. Encoded protein: CASSLDGGSYNEQYF. The chain has TRBV7-3 and TRBJ2-4; 7 nucleotides align to TRBD2. In germline, CDR1 is SGHTA, CDR2 FQGTGA. The CDR3 totals 15 residues. V trimming: 3 bases; J trimming: 13 bases; junction bases outside the gene matches: 15.

V usage is TRBV6-2 or TRBV6-3 and J usage is TRBJ2-3, with D possibly TRBD1 on 5 matching bases. CDR3 length: 19 residues. From germline, CDR1 is MNHEY and CDR2 SVGEGT. Trimming cost V 0 bases and J 1 base, with 20 bases left between them. The CDR3 loop reads CASSYSRDSFDPRTDTQYF. The DNA of the CDR3 is TGTGCCAGCAGTTACTCCCGTGACAGTTTCGACCCACGCACAGATACGCAGTATTTT.

In its sample, this clonotype ranks as large. The V gene is TRBV27, the J gene TRBJ2-3, with 7 bases matching TRBD2. Germline values: CDR1 MNHEY, CDR2 SMNVEV (reference sequence). Trimming cost V 4 bases and J 6 bases; bases outside gene matches: 13. The CDR3 has 16 residues. This CDR3 is CASSWNLGGAGDTQYF. The DNA for the CDR3 is TGTGCCAGCAGTTGGAACTTGGGAGGGGCAGGGGATACGCAGTATTTT.

The chain recombines TRBV7-6 with TRBJ1-4, with D possibly TRBD1 on 5 matching bases. Germline CDR1 is SGHVS and CDR2 is FNYEAQ. This CDR3 region has 14 residues. Trimming stripped 4 bases from V and 7 bases from J, with 13 bases between. Here the CDR3 reads CASSSSGRSEKLFF. CDR3 DNA: TGTGCCAGCAGCTCCTCAGGGAGGAGTGAAAAACTGTTTTTT.

The chain combines TRBV6-1 with TRBJ2-5, with D perhaps TRBD1 or TRBD2 (6 bases each). The germline V gene encodes CDR1 MNHNS and CDR2 SASEGT. V lost 7 bases and J lost 11, with 26 bases in between. CDR3 length: 15 residues. The CDR3 DNA is TGTGCCAGCATCCCCGAGGGGGGACGGTTTCATGAGCAGTACTTC. It yields the protein CASIPEGGRFHEQYF.

This clonotype has more than one count but fewer than ten. V usage is TRBV6-5 and J usage is TRBJ1-3; D perhaps matches TRBD1 (5 bases). Per the germline V gene, CDR1 is MNHEY and CDR2 is SVGAGI. This CDR3 contains 13 residues. The V end lost 10 bases, the J end lost 1 base, and 11 bases lay between the germline ends. CDR3 coding DNA: TGTGCCATCAGACAGCTTTCTGGAAACACCATATATTTT. Translating gives CAIRQLSGNTIYF.

This clonotype is classed as medium-sized. The CDR3 is CASSANTEAFF. In DNA form, the CDR3 reads TGTGCCAGCAGTGCCAACACTGAAGCTTTCTTT. The gene calls are TRBV12-3 or TRBV12-4 and TRBJ1-1, with D hard to call. V lost 5 bases and J 2 bases, leaving 3 bases between the germline ends. This CDR3 region has 11 residues.

The V call is TRBV7-2, the J call TRBJ1-2; 9 bases line up with TRBD1. The germline V gene encodes CDR1 SGHTA and CDR2 FQGNSA. CDR3 length: 14 amino acids. The ends lost 4 bases at V and 2 bases at J; junction bases unmatched: 2. The CDR3 loop reads CASSSGQGNYGYTF. Here the CDR3 DNA reads TGTGCCAGCAGCTCCGGACAGGGGAACTATGGCTACACCTTC.

The chain links TRBV3-1 to TRBJ1-1; 10 positions match TRBD1. Trimming cost V 1 base and J 0 bases; bases outside gene matches: 5. From germline, CDR1 is LGHDT and CDR2 YNNKEL (reference sequence). The CDR3 contains 17 residues. CDR3 loop: CASSQVRTGGLNTEAFF. CDR3 in DNA: TGTGCCAGCAGCCAAGTCCGGACAGGGGGATTGAACACTGAAGCTTTCTTT.

For this clonotype: The junction differs from germline at one of its ends, possibly a read error. The chain combines TRBV6-5 with TRBJ2-1, with D maybe TRBD1 (5 bases). Germline lookup yields CDR1 MNHEY and CDR2 SVGAGI. The CDR3 has 15 amino acids. The DNA for the CDR3 is TGTGCCAGCAGTTACTCGACGTACAGGAAGAATGAACAGTTCTTC. Amino acids: CASSYSTYRKNEQFF.